Each of the 18 T cell receptor beta chains below was sequenced from the same sample in a study of blood T cell repertoires in COVID-19. Sequenced by immunoSEQ multiplex PCR; TCRdb stores in-frame clones only, minus some. The table records 220,000 or so clones, roughly 80% of them present only once. The sample was peripheral blood. The receptors derive from an older woman with acute or convalescent COVID-19.

The rearrangement links TRBV3-1 (or the pseudogene TRBV3-2) to TRBJ1-5; no firm D call. CDR1 is LGHDT and CDR2 is YNNKEL in the germline V gene (reference sequence). V was shortened by 1 base and J by 2 bases, with 6 bases between the two germline ends. The CDR3 consists of 14 residues. As DNA, the CDR3 is TGTGCCAGCAGCCAAGGAGGGCGCAATCAGCCCCAGCATTTT. This sequence encodes CASSQGGRNQPQHF.

Only a few counts were recorded for this clone. This sequence joins TRBV5-1 and TRBJ2-1, with a tentative D call TRBD1 (7 bases). Germline values: CDR1 SGHRS, CDR2 YFSETQ. The CDR3 length is 17 residues. V was clipped by 2 bases and J by 7 bases, with 22 bases between them. The CDR3 region has the DNA TGCGCCAGCAGCTTCGGAGGGACAGAGGTCTCTTTTAATGAGCAGTTCTTC. Its protein is CASSFGGTEVSFNEQFF.

This rearrangement joins TRBV2 to TRBJ2-5; D is unclear. Germline V lookup: CDR1 SNHLY, CDR2 FYNNEI. The CDR3 sequence is 11 residues long. Trimming removed 7 bases from V and 1 base from J, with 4 bases in between. DNA of the CDR3: TGTGCCAGCACCTTCCAAGAGACCCAGTACTTC. Translating gives CASTFQETQYF.

This clone was seen a handful of times. The V and J genes are TRBV5-1 and TRBJ1-3; D is uncertain. Looked up from germline, CDR1 is SGHRS and CDR2 is YFSETQ. Trimming cost V 0 bases and J 4 bases, with 17 bases left between them. CDR3 length: 17 residues. The CDR3 DNA reads TGCGCCAGCAGCTTGGGAATCAGAGCGTCTATGGGAAACACCATATATTTT. The encoded protein is CASSLGIRASMGNTIYF.

The genes are TRBV3-1 (or the pseudogene TRBV3-2) and TRBJ2-5; D uncertain. Germline values: CDR1 LGHDT, CDR2 YNNKEL (reference sequence). The CDR3 spans 11 residues. Trimming left V 6 bases short and J 3 bases short, with 5 bases between. The CDR3 reads CASSLKETQYF. CDR3 coding DNA: TGTGCCAGCAGTCTAAAAGAGACCCAGTACTTC.

This chain uses TRBV6-6 with TRBJ1-5, with 10 bases aligning to TRBD1. The junction had 8 bases not matched to a gene; V was cut back by 5 bases and J by 4 bases. CDR3 size: 16 residues. The germline V gene encodes CDR1 MNHNY and CDR2 SVGAGI (reference sequence). The CDR3 protein is CASSREGQGGNQPQHF. The CDR3 DNA is TGTGCCAGCAGTCGAGAAGGACAGGGGGGTAATCAGCCCCAGCATTTT.

The chain joins TRBV6-5 to TRBJ1-2, with D hard to call. Germline V gene sequence: CDR1 MNHEY, CDR2 SVGAGI. V was trimmed by 7 bases and J by 0 bases, leaving 9 bases between them. CDR3 size: 13 residues. In DNA, the CDR3 is TGTGCCAGCACTCCAACACCTAACTATGGCTACACCTTC. Translation: CASTPTPNYGYTF.

The rearrangement uses TRBV19 and TRBJ1-5; tentatively, D is TRBD1 (6 bases). With 4 bases removed from V and 5 bases from J, the gap between germline ends came to 12 bases. CDR3 length: 14 amino acids. Germline loops: CDR1 LNHDA, CDR2 SQIVND (reference sequence). The CDR3 nucleotides read TGTGCCAGTAGTACCCGCTCAGGGGATCAGCCCCAGCATTTT. It encodes CASSTRSGDQPQHF.

The CDR3 DNA reads as TGTGCCAGCTCACCACCAGGGACAGGGGCCTCCTACGAGCAGTACTTC. This gives the protein CASSPPGTGASYEQYF. V and J are TRBV18 and TRBJ2-7, with TRBD1 matching over 10 bases. J lost 0 bases, V lost 0 bases, and 2 bases had no gene match. This CDR3 has 16 residues. Germline V gene data show CDR1 as KGHSH and CDR2 as LQKENI.

The table lists this clone with a few counts. The chain couples TRBV21-1 to TRBJ2-7; the DNA was not compared with TRBD2, the D call given in the table. TRBV21-1 is shown as a pseudogene. The CDR3 extends over 15 amino acids. This CDR3 is CASSLAGATSYEQYF. CDR3 bases: TGTGCCAGCAGCTTAGCGGGGGCTACCTCCTACGAGCAGTACTTC.

The chain carries TRBV7-2 and TRBJ2-1; no definite D call. V gave up 5 bases and J gave up 5 bases, with 13 bases separating them. Looked up from germline, CDR1 is SGHTA and CDR2 is FQGNSA. The CDR3 has 14 residues. The DNA for the CDR3 is TGTGCCAGCAGCCCCAGTGGTGCCAACAATGAGCAGTTCTTC. This codes for CASSPSGANNEQFF.

The rearrangement links TRBV5-6 to TRBJ1-2; D is ambiguous. The CDR3 loop spans 13 amino acids. Germline V gene data show CDR1 as SGHDT and CDR2 as YYEEEE. The V and J ends lost 2 bases and 4 bases respectively, with 9 bases between them. The CDR3 coding sequence is TGTGCCAGCAGCTTACCTGGAGTCTATGGCTACACCTTC. Amino acids: CASSLPGVYGYTF.

V gene TRBV29-1 combines with J gene TRBJ2-3; 7 bases are a match to TRBD1. The CDR3 spans 12 residues. V trimming: 7 bases; J trimming: 6 bases; junction bases outside the gene matches: 7. Germline CDR1 reads SQVTM; CDR2 reads ANQGSEA. The CDR3 nucleotides are TGCAGCGCCCAAACGGACAGGGATACGCAGTATTTT. This sequence encodes CSAQTDRDTQYF.

This chain's CDR3 is CASSQAGVNTEAFF. DNA for the CDR3: TGTGCCAGCAGCCAAGCAGGGGTGAACACTGAAGCTTTCTTT. The rearrangement links TRBV4-2 to TRBJ1-1; D possibly corresponds to TRBD1 (6 bases). This CDR3 contains 14 residues. In germline, CDR1 is LGHNA, CDR2 YNFKEQ. Trimming shortened V by 1 base and J by 0 bases, and 6 bases separated the two germline ends.

The V gene is TRBV29-1, the J gene TRBJ2-1; 7 positions agree with TRBD1. Losses at the gene ends were 7 bases for V and 6 bases for J; bases not matched to a gene: 6. This CDR3 region has 12 residues. The germline CDR1 and CDR2 sequences are SQVTM and ANQGSEA. The CDR3 sequence is CSGGGASNEQFF. The DNA for the CDR3 is TGCAGCGGAGGGGGCGCGAGCAATGAGCAGTTCTTC.

V usage is TRBV14 and J usage is TRBJ2-1; 7 bases map to TRBD2. V was clipped by 4 bases and J by 4 bases; unmatched bases: 10. CDR1 is SGHDN, CDR2 FVKESK, per germline. This CDR3 region has 16 residues. CDR3 sequence: CASSPREGGPYNEQFF. The CDR3 coding sequence is TGTGCCAGCAGCCCGAGGGAGGGCGGACCTTACAATGAGCAGTTCTTC.

This rearrangement joins TRBV7-2 to TRBJ2-1; 7 bases are shared with TRBD2. The V gene's germline CDR1 is SGHTA and CDR2 FQGNSA. The length of the CDR3 is 14 residues. V was pared by 5 bases and J by 8 bases, with 9 bases of the junction left unmatched. Here the CDR3 DNA reads TGTGCCAGCAGCCCCGGACTAGGGCCCCATGAGCAGTTCTTC. Amino acids: CASSPGLGPHEQFF.

This clone appeared a single time. The chain recombines TRBV7-9 with TRBJ1-6, with TRBD1 as a possible D gene (6 bases). This CDR3 is 14 amino acids long. Trimming pared 3 bases from V and 7 bases from J, leaving 10 bases between. Per the germline V gene, CDR1 is SEHNR and CDR2 is FQNEAQ (reference sequence). CDR3 sequence reads: CASSFGGRNSPLHF. The CDR3 nucleotides read TGTGCCAGCAGCTTCGGGGGGCGAAATTCACCCCTCCACTTT. Supplemented by reference TRBV7-9 and TRBJ1-6, the full variable domain reads DTGVSQNPRHKITKRGQNVTFRCDPISEHNRLYWYRQTLGQGPEFLTYFQNEAQLEKSRLLSDRFSAERPKGSFSTLEIQRTEQGDSAMYLCASSFGGRNSPLHFGNGTRLTVT.